A single sample gave rise to the 31 T cell receptor beta chains below, sequenced in a study of T cell changes during pregnancy in multiple sclerosis. Libraries were prepared by immunoSEQ multiplex PCR; TCRdb keeps only in-frame clonotypes and omits some of them. The sample includes 39,000 or so clones, about nine tenths of them seen just once. The sequences come from CD4+ T cells from peripheral blood mononuclear cells, collected after pregnancy. These receptors originate from a female donor in good health, enrolled as a control in a pregnancy study.

V and J are TRBV10-3 and TRBJ2-7, with 10 bases identical to TRBD1. The germline CDR1 and CDR2 sequences are ENHRY and SYGVKD. V dropped 9 bases and J dropped 5; count of bases not matched to a gene: 10. This CDR3 is 14 amino acids long. CDR3: CAIDTGQGGHEQYF. The CDR3 DNA follows: TGTGCCATAGATACCGGACAGGGGGGCCACGAGCAGTACTTC.

The chain uses TRBV15 and TRBJ2-5; 7 positions agree with TRBD2. The germline V gene encodes CDR1 LNHNV and CDR2 YYDKDF (reference sequence). The CDR3 sequence is 15 residues long. Trimming took 1 base from V and 2 from J; bases not matched to a gene: 4. CDR3 in amino acids: CATSRAGGGQETQYF. DNA for the CDR3: TGTGCCACCAGCAGAGCGGGAGGAGGACAAGAGACCCAGTACTTC.

CDR3 nucleotides: TGCGCCAGCAGTGACCAGTCAACTAATGAAAAACTGTTTTTT. Protein sequence: CASSDQSTNEKLFF. This chain links TRBV10-1 with TRBJ1-4; D remains ambiguous. With 3 bases removed from V and 0 bases from J, the gap between germline ends came to 5 bases. The CDR3 covers 14 residues. Germline V CDR1 and CDR2: WNHNN, SYGVQD (reference sequence).

The chain recombines TRBV7-9 with TRBJ2-7, with D possibly being TRBD1 (6 bases). Trimming took 8 bases from V and 3 from J, leaving 17 bases between them. The CDR3 sequence is 14 residues long. The germline CDR1 and CDR2 sequences are SEHNR and FQNEAQ (reference sequence). CDR3 sequence (DNA): TGTGCCAGCTCCTTCGGACAGACGTTCTACGAGCAGTACTTC. Its translation: CASSFGQTFYEQYF.

This chain joins TRBV9 and TRBJ2-3, with TRBD2 identical over 7 bases. V lost 2 bases, J lost 2 bases, and 8 bases stayed unmatched. The length of the CDR3 is 16 residues. The germline V gene encodes CDR1 SGDLS and CDR2 YYNGEE. CDR3 sequence: CASSVRGGGVTDTQYF. For the CDR3, the DNA is TGTGCCAGCAGCGTGCGCGGTGGGGGGGTCACAGATACGCAGTATTTT.

CDR3 region: CASSLVAGGNNIHQETQYF. CDR3 DNA sequence: TGTGCCAGCAGCTTAGTGGCGGGGGGCAACAATATCCACCAAGAGACCCAGTACTTC. The chain recombines TRBV7-9 with TRBJ2-5; the match to TRBD2 covers 8 bases. Germline loops: CDR1 SEHNR, CDR2 FQNEAQ (reference sequence). Trimming at V came to 1 base and at J to 0 bases, leaving 13 bases not matched to a gene. This CDR3 is 19 amino acids long.

This chain joins TRBV5-4 and TRBJ1-1; D perhaps matches TRBD1 (6 bases). The ends were cut back, 1 base at V and 6 bases at J, with 13 bases in the middle. The CDR3 runs to 14 residues. Germline lookup yields CDR1 SGHNT and CDR2 YYREEE (reference sequence). The chain's CDR3 is CASSLQQGVAEAFF. CDR3 in DNA: TGTGCCAGCAGCTTGCAACAGGGTGTCGCTGAAGCTTTCTTT. Full variable domain (rest looked up from reference TRBV5-4 and TRBJ1-1): ETGVTQSPTHLIKTRGQQVTLRCSSQSGHNTVSWYQQALGQGPQFIFQYYREEENGRGNFPPRFSGLQFPNYSSELNVNALELDDSALYLCASSLQQGVAEAFFGQGTRLTVV.

J is TRBJ1-1 and V is TRBV5-1, with TRBD1 as a possible D gene (5 bases). Germline-derived CDR1 and CDR2 are SGHRS and YFSETQ. V lost 3 bases and J 0 bases, leaving 9 bases between the germline ends. The CDR3 consists of 14 residues. The CDR3 region is CASSWAGMNTEAFF. CDR3 coding DNA: TGCGCCAGCAGCTGGGCAGGGATGAACACTGAAGCTTTCTTT.

The chain is built from TRBV25-1 and TRBJ1-1; 7 positions agree with TRBD1. Germline V lookup: CDR1 MGHDK, CDR2 SYGVNS. CDR3 length: 15 residues. Unmatched junction bases numbered 6, after V lost 4 bases and J lost 1 base. CDR3 bases: TGTGCCAGCAGTGGTAGCACAGGGGAGAACACTGAAGCTTTCTTT. It codes for CASSGSTGENTEAFF.

The CDR3 coding sequence is TGTGCCAGCAGCCTCCAGCGGGATACGCAGTATTTT. Translated: CASSLQRDTQYF. The chain recombines TRBV7-2 with TRBJ2-3, with a possible D match to TRBD2 (5 bases). Trimming pared 5 bases from V and 6 bases from J, leaving 9 bases between. The length of the CDR3 is 12 residues. Germline V gene sequence: CDR1 SGHTA, CDR2 FQGNSA. Together with reference TRBV7-2 and TRBJ2-3, the CDR3 gives the full variable domain: GAGVSQSPSNKVTEKGKDVELRCDPISGHTALYWYRQSLGQGLEFLIYFQGNSAPDKSGLPSDRFSAERTGGSVSTLTIQRTQQEDSAVYLCASSLQRDTQYFGPGTRLTVL.

The chain has TRBV19 and TRBJ1-6; weak D call: TRBD1 (5 bases). Trimming removed 7 bases at V and 8 bases at J, with 15 bases between. Germline CDR1 reads LNHDA; CDR2 reads SQIVND (reference sequence). The CDR3 covers 14 residues. CDR3 loop: CASKIQGFDSPLHF. The CDR3 coding sequence is TGTGCCAGTAAGATCCAGGGTTTCGATTCACCCCTCCACTTT.

The chain is built from TRBV6-1 and TRBJ2-5; D possibly corresponds to TRBD2 (6 bases). CDR1 is MNHNS, CDR2 SASEGT, per germline. The CDR3 loop spans 15 amino acids. Between the trimmed V and J ends, which lost 6 bases and 7 bases, there was a span of 21 bases. The CDR3: CASRISGGPQWTQYF. The CDR3 coding sequence is TGTGCCAGCAGAATTTCCGGAGGGCCTCAGTGGACCCAGTACTTC.

The chain uses TRBV10-3 and TRBJ2-7; D gene unclear. V was cut by 6 bases and J by 4 bases, with 10 bases left in between. In germline, CDR1 is ENHRY, CDR2 SYGVKD. This CDR3 region has 12 residues. CDR3 residues: CAISDTLYEQYF. CDR3 coding DNA: TGTGCCATCAGCGATACTTTATACGAGCAGTACTTC.

The chain uses TRBV27 and TRBJ1-6; D not certain. There are 12 residues in the CDR3. Trimming pared 3 bases from V and 7 bases from J, leaving 4 bases between. Germline loops: CDR1 MNHEY, CDR2 SMNVEV (reference sequence). This CDR3 is CASSFLNSPLHF. In nucleotides, the CDR3 is TGTGCCAGCAGTTTCCTAAATTCACCCCTCCACTTT.

V and J are TRBV7-2 and TRBJ2-7, with 11 positions matching TRBD1. Germline loops: CDR1 SGHTA, CDR2 FQGNSA. The CDR3 extends over 15 amino acids. With 1 base clipped from V and 4 bases from J, the junction kept 3 bases outside the gene matches. The CDR3 protein is CASSLGGTGGYEQYF. CDR3 sequence (DNA): TGTGCCAGCAGCTTAGGGGGGACAGGGGGGTACGAGCAGTACTTC. The variable domain in full, with the rest retrieved from reference TRBV7-2 and TRBJ2-7, is GAGVSQSPSNKVTEKGKDVELRCDPISGHTALYWYRQSLGQGLEFLIYFQGNSAPDKSGLPSDRFSAERTGGSVSTLTIQRTQQEDSAVYLCASSLGGTGGYEQYFGPGTRLTVT.

V and J are TRBV11-2 and TRBJ2-1; D possibly corresponds to TRBD1 (5 bases). The CDR3 is 13 residues long. V lost 1 base, J lost 6 bases, and 7 bases lay in between. The germline gives CDR1 SGHAT, CDR2 FQNNGV. CDR3 coding DNA: TGTGCCAGCAGCTTAGGCAGGGTCAATGAGCAGTTCTTC. Its protein is CASSLGRVNEQFF.

The chain combines TRBV19 with TRBJ1-1; no clear D. Trimming took off 1 base at V and 1 base at J, with 13 bases between the two ends. The germline CDR1 and CDR2 sequences are LNHDA and SQIVND (reference sequence). The CDR3 runs 16 residues. The CDR3, as DNA: TGTGCCAGTAGTATAGGAGGGAAAGTTCGGAACACTGAAGCTTTCTTT. It specifies CASSIGGKVRNTEAFF.

The chain links TRBV19 to TRBJ1-5; 7 nucleotides line up with TRBD1. The CDR3 sequence is 16 residues long. Trimming at V came to 7 bases and at J to 3 bases, leaving 12 bases not matched to a gene. CDR1 and CDR2 (germline): LNHDA, SQIVND (reference sequence). The CDR3 DNA sequence: TGTGCCAGTACCCCTGAGGGGACAGTATTCAATCAGCCCCAGCATTTT. Translation: CASTPEGTVFNQPQHF.

This sequence joins TRBV6-5 and TRBJ1-6; 9 bases are a match to TRBD1. This CDR3 comprises 16 residues. In germline, CDR1 is MNHEY, CDR2 SVGAGI. V gave up 0 bases and J gave up 4 bases; unmatched junction bases: 1. CDR3 protein: CASSYSGQGYNSPLHF. As DNA, the CDR3 is TGTGCCAGCAGTTACTCGGGACAGGGATATAATTCACCCCTCCACTTT.

This rearrangement joins TRBV7-2 to TRBJ1-3, with D possibly being TRBD1 (5 bases). Germline V gene sequence: CDR1 SGHTA, CDR2 FQGNSA. Trimming shortened V by 3 bases and J by 2 bases, and 11 bases separated the two germline ends. The CDR3 contains 15 residues. CDR3 bases: TGTGCCAGCAGCTTCCAGGGAGGTGCTGGAAACACCATATATTTT. Its translation: CASSFQGGAGNTIYF.

The rearrangement uses TRBV5-4 and TRBJ2-1; D gene ambiguous. Germline assignment: CDR1 SGHNT and CDR2 YYREEE (reference sequence). The CDR3 is 13 amino acids. V was clipped by 4 bases and J by 5 bases, with 10 bases between them. In nucleotides, the CDR3 is TGTGCCAGCAGCGTCCCCTCTCACAATGAGCAGTTCTTC. It is translated as CASSVPSHNEQFF. The full variable domain, its missing parts supplied by reference TRBV5-4 and TRBJ2-1, is ETGVTQSPTHLIKTRGQQVTLRCSSQSGHNTVSWYQQALGQGPQFIFQYYREEENGRGNFPPRFSGLQFPNYSSELNVNALELDDSALYLCASSVPSHNEQFFGPGTRLTVL.

This rearrangement joins TRBV12-5 to TRBJ1-5; TRBD1 might be the D (6 bases). Germline lookup yields CDR1 LGHNT and CDR2 FRNRAP. This CDR3 is built from 19 residues. Trimming pared 2 bases from V and 2 bases from J, leaving 22 bases between. The CDR3 spells CASGLIAGAGSIGNQPQHF. The CDR3 DNA reads TGTGCTAGTGGTTTGATCGCGGGGGCCGGATCCATCGGCAATCAGCCCCAGCATTTT.

Only a few counts were recorded for this clone. The chain links TRBV11-3 to TRBJ2-7; weak D call: TRBD2 (6 bases). V gave up 1 base and J gave up 3 bases, with 13 bases separating them. Germline values: CDR1 SGHNT, CDR2 YENEEA. The CDR3 runs 15 residues. CDR3 in DNA: TGTGCCAGCAGCTTAGGTGCGGGGTCCCTCTACGAGCAGTACTTC. It translates to CASSLGAGSLYEQYF.

This clone came up once. The chain joins TRBV11-2 to TRBJ2-1; D ambiguous. Looked up from germline, CDR1 is SGHAT and CDR2 is FQNNGV. Trimming removed 1 base at V and 0 bases at J, with 7 bases between. The CDR3 has 15 residues. DNA of the CDR3: TGTGCCAGCAGCTTAGGGGCGAGCTCCTACAATGAGCAGTTCTTC. As protein: CASSLGASSYNEQFF.

This chain joins TRBV6-1 and TRBJ2-2; D is perhaps TRBD1 (6 bases). In germline, CDR1 is MNHNS, CDR2 SASEGT. V dropped 1 base and J dropped 5 bases, with 14 bases sitting between them. This CDR3 has 16 residues. CDR3 amino acids: CASSEVGAGRTGELFF. The CDR3 DNA reads TGTGCCAGCAGTGAAGTGGGGGCAGGGCGGACCGGGGAGCTGTTTTTT.

The chain links TRBV10-3 to TRBJ1-1; 9 positions match TRBD1. Germline CDR1 and CDR2: ENHRY and SYGVKD. The V and J ends lost 6 bases and 1 base, in that order; junction bases with no gene match: 9. The CDR3 covers 16 residues. The CDR3 spells CAIRREAGQGNTEAFF. The CDR3 DNA sequence: TGTGCCATCAGGAGAGAAGCGGGACAGGGGAACACTGAAGCTTTCTTT.

This clone was detected only a few times. The chain combines TRBV6-6 with TRBJ1-3; D possibly corresponds to TRBD1 (6 bases). This CDR3 is built from 15 residues. V gave up 4 bases and J gave up 2 bases, with 12 bases separating them. The germline V gene has CDR1 MNHNY and CDR2 SVGAGI (reference sequence). CDR3 protein: CASSSRAGAGNTIYF. For the CDR3, the DNA is TGTGCCAGCAGTTCCCGCGCAGGGGCTGGAAACACCATATATTTT.

The V call is TRBV18, the J call TRBJ1-2, with 9 bases identical to TRBD1. The CDR3 totals 14 residues. In germline, CDR1 is KGHSH, CDR2 LQKENI. V lost 8 bases and J lost 6; bases outside the gene matches: 10. CDR3: CASHPGTGTHGYTF. The DNA of the CDR3 is TGTGCCAGCCATCCCGGGACAGGGACCCATGGCTACACCTTC.

Here the CDR3 DNA reads TGTGCCAGCAGTAGGGACAGGAACACCGGGGAGCTGTTTTTT. Translation: CASSRDRNTGELFF. This chain links TRBV27 with TRBJ2-2, with 7 nucleotides matching TRBD1. V was pared by 5 bases and J by 1 base, with 1 base of the junction left unmatched. In germline, CDR1 is MNHEY, CDR2 SMNVEV (reference sequence). CDR3 length: 14 residues.

V and J are TRBV25-1 and TRBJ2-1, with 9 bases that match TRBD2. V shed 3 bases and J 2 bases; nucleotides not matched to a gene: 2. The germline V gene encodes CDR1 MGHDK and CDR2 SYGVNS. The CDR3 totals 15 residues. The CDR3 DNA reads as TGTGCCAGCAGTGAGGCGGGAGGGCCCTACAATGAGCAGTTCTTC. Amino acid sequence: CASSEAGGPYNEQFF.

This chain uses TRBV7-2 with TRBJ2-1; 9 nucleotides line up with TRBD2. J lost 4 bases, V lost 5 bases, and 6 bases had no gene match. Germline loops: CDR1 SGHTA, CDR2 FQGNSA. The CDR3 sequence is 15 residues long. DNA for the CDR3: TGTGCCAGCAGCCGGGGACTAGCAGATTACAATGAGCAGTTCTTC. Protein product: CASSRGLADYNEQFF.